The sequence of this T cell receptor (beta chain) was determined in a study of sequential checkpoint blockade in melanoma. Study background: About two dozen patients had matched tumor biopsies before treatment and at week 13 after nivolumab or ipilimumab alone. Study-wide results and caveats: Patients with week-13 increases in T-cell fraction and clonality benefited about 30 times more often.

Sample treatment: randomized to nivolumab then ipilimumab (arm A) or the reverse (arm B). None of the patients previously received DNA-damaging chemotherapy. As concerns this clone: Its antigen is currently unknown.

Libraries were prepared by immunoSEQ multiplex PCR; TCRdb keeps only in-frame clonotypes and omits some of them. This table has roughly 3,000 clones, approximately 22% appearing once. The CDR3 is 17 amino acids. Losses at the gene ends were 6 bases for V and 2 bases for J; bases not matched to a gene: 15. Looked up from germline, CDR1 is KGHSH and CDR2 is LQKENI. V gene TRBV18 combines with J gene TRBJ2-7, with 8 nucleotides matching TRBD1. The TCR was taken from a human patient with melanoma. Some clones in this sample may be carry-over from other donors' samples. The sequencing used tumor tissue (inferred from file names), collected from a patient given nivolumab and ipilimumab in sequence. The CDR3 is CASSPLPGDRLTYEQYF. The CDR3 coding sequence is TGTGCCAGCTCCCCCCTCCCCGGGGACAGGCTAACCTACGAGCAGTACTTC.